Given below is one TCR beta chain in context. Its antigen is undetermined. The Oncomine TCR Beta short-read assay was applied to DNA of cultured CD4+ T cells. Investigators obtained genomic DNA by extraction from cultured CD4+ T cells. TCRdb ran MiXCR on the PCR reads and lists one entry per CDR3 protein. The sample carries approximately 4,100 distinct CDR3 sequences, less than 25% recorded once. The treatment is: roughly 10-day PBMC culture with coronavirus spike peptide pools or control peptides (ViraFEST assay). The sample comes from a study of vaccination and CD4 T cells after COVID-19. Trimming took 3 bases from V and 7 from J, leaving 10 bases between them. This CDR3 has 13 amino acids. From germline, CDR1 is LGHDT and CDR2 YNNKEL (reference sequence).

The sequence came from a human donor who had recovered from COVID-19. Material for sequencing was CD4+ T cells from blood, cultured in vitro. The chain is built from TRBV3-1 and TRBJ1-5; D uncertain. This chain's CDR3 is CASSQKGDQPQHF. Here the CDR3 DNA reads TGTGCCAGCAGCCAGAAGGGTGACCAGCCCCAGCATTTT.